The present entry profiles one T cell receptor beta chain with its context. Antigen: not known. There are 14 residues in the CDR3. Germline CDR1 LGHDT, CDR2 YNNKEL (reference sequence). Trimming cost V 0 bases and J 10 bases, with 10 bases left between them. The repertoire was sequenced with immunoSEQ multiplex PCR; TCRdb's copy has only in-frame clones and lacks some. The data hold some 100,000 clones, with 80% to 90% observed a single time. The record originates from a study of T cell responses to AZD1222 COVID-19 vaccine. Study-wide points: It was only a handful of AZD1222 recipients who were seropositive at baseline. Repertoire samples came only from after the peak T cell response.

The chain carries TRBV3-1 (or the pseudogene TRBV3-2) and TRBJ1-6; D perhaps matches TRBD1 (5 bases). The source was peripheral blood, collected on day 0 of AZD1222 vaccination. The origin of this receptor is an adult in good health. CDR3 sequence reads: CASSQDPGGSPLHF. The CDR3 coding sequence is TGTGCCAGCAGCCAAGATCCCGGGGGATCACCCCTCCACTTT.